The 29 T cell receptor beta chains presented below share a single source sample, sequenced in a study of T cell responses to AZD1222 COVID-19 vaccine. The table came from immunoSEQ multiplex PCR; TCRdb's copy has only in-frame clones and leaves some out. The data contain over 100,000 clones, approximately 87% of them singletons. The source was peripheral blood, collected on day 0 of AZD1222 vaccination. The receptor source for this set is an adult in good health.

This chain links TRBV28 with TRBJ1-4; 10 nucleotides match TRBD1. J lost 7 bases, V lost 8 bases, and 7 bases had no gene match. CDR1 and CDR2 (germline): MDHEN, SYDVKM. The CDR3 loop spans 14 amino acids. As DNA, the CDR3 is TGTGCCAGCCGCGCCGGGACAGGGGCTGAAAAACTGTTTTTT. It specifies CASRAGTGAEKLFF.

The J gene is TRBJ2-2, the V gene TRBV15; 11 bases are a match to TRBD2. There are 16 residues in the CDR3. The V segment lost 3 bases and the J segment 6 bases; nucleotides outside the gene matches: 6. Germline CDR1 LNHNV, CDR2 YYDKDF (reference sequence). The DNA of the CDR3 is TGTGCCACCAGCAGCCGATTTAGCGGGGGGGCCGGGGAGCTGTTTTTT. Protein: CATSSRFSGGAGELFF.

CDR3 in amino acids: CASSSLGPTEAFF. The CDR3 DNA reads as TGCGCCAGCAGCTCGTTGGGGCCCACTGAAGCTTTCTTT. V usage is TRBV5-1 and J usage is TRBJ1-1; possibly TRBD1 for D (5 bases). V was cut by 3 bases and J by 4 bases, with 10 bases left in between. The germline gives CDR1 SGHRS, CDR2 YFSETQ. The CDR3 consists of 13 residues.

CDR3 residues: CASSFLGAGELFF. As DNA, the CDR3 is TGCGCCAGCAGCTTCCTAGGAGCCGGGGAGCTGTTTTTT. This chain connects TRBV5-1 to TRBJ2-2; no clear D gene. Germline V gene sequence: CDR1 SGHRS, CDR2 YFSETQ. Trimming cost V 2 bases and J 6 bases, with 8 bases left between them. The CDR3 sequence is 13 residues long.

The chain has TRBV2 and TRBJ2-2; D may be TRBD2 (5 bases). Germline V gives CDR1 SNHLY, CDR2 FYNNEI. There are 16 residues in the CDR3. V lost 7 bases and J lost 4, with 19 bases in between. The CDR3 DNA reads TGTGCCAGCACCCACGGGGTTCGGGCTTCCACCGGGGAGCTGTTTTTT. Encoded protein: CASTHGVRASTGELFF.

This chain connects TRBV19 to TRBJ1-2; D unclear. This CDR3 contains 13 residues. V was cut by 5 bases and J by 8 bases, with 15 bases left in between. Germline V CDR1 and CDR2: LNHDA, SQIVND (reference sequence). CDR3: CASSVRPEDGYTF. The CDR3 region has the DNA TGTGCCAGTAGTGTCCGGCCGGAGGACGGCTACACCTTC.

The V call is TRBV6-1, the J call TRBJ1-5; D is ambiguous. Germline V gene lookup returns CDR1 MNHNS and CDR2 SASEGT. The CDR3 is 13 amino acids. The germline V and J ends were trimmed by 3 bases and 7 bases, with 10 bases remaining between them. In DNA form, the CDR3 reads TGTGCCAGCAGTGATTTGGAGTACCAGCCCCAGCATTTT. Translated, it gives CASSDLEYQPQHF.

CDR3: CASSYDRGEYQPQHF. Written as DNA, the CDR3 is TGTGCCAGCAGTTACGACAGGGGCGAATATCAGCCCCAGCATTTT. V usage is TRBV2 and J usage is TRBJ1-5, with 8 bases matching TRBD1. This CDR3 contains 15 residues. Per germline, CDR1 SNHLY and CDR2 FYNNEI. Germline trimming cut 5 bases from V and 5 bases from J; bases unmatched to any gene: 8. Using reference TRBV2 and TRBJ1-5 for the parts outside the CDR3, the full variable domain is EPEVTQTPSHQVTQMGQEVILRCVPISNHLYFYWYRQILGQKVEFLVSFYNNEISEKSEIFDDQFSVERPDGSNFTLKIRSTKLEDSAMYFCASSYDRGEYQPQHFGDGTRLSIL.

J is TRBJ1-3 and V is TRBV11-1; TRBD1 is a possible D gene (5 bases). Trimming removed 4 bases at V and 4 bases at J, with 14 bases between. Germline values: CDR1 SGHAT, CDR2 FQDESV (reference sequence). This CDR3 region has 15 residues. The CDR3 is CASSSRGGVGNTIYF. CDR3 DNA sequence: TGTGCCAGCAGCTCCCGGGGCGGCGTCGGAAACACCATATATTTT.

The chain recombines TRBV4-3 with TRBJ1-1; no clear D gene. Germline-derived CDR1 and CDR2 are LGHNA and YSLEER. CDR3 length: 13 amino acids. V was pared by 1 base and J by 1 base, with 4 bases between. The CDR3 sequence is CASSQVQNTEAFF. DNA of the CDR3: TGCGCCAGCAGCCAAGTACAGAACACTGAAGCTTTCTTT.

The gene calls are TRBV11-3 and TRBJ2-1; D perhaps matches TRBD1 (5 bases). This CDR3 comprises 15 residues. Germline lookup yields CDR1 SGHNT and CDR2 YENEEA. The V gene lost 6 bases and the J gene lost 8 bases, with 20 bases spanning the gap. Here the CDR3 DNA reads TGTGCCAGCAGTTCGTCGGGCAGGGAATTCGATGAGCAGTTCTTC. It specifies CASSSSGREFDEQFF. The variable domain in full, completed from reference TRBV11-3 and TRBJ2-1, reads EAGVVQSPRYKIIEKKQPVAFWCNPISGHNTLYWYLQNLGQGPELLIRYENEEAVDDSQLPKDRFSAERLKGVDSTLKIQPAELGDSAVYLCASSSSGREFDEQFFGPGTRLTVL.

This chain joins TRBV5-8 and TRBJ1-1; TRBD1 is a possible D gene (6 bases). Trimming cost V 2 bases and J 0 bases, with 11 bases left between them. The germline V gene encodes CDR1 SGHTS and CDR2 YDEGEE. This CDR3 is 15 amino acids long. The CDR3 coding sequence is TGTGCCAGCAGCTTAAGGGGACAACTGAACACTGAAGCTTTCTTT. This translates into CASSLRGQLNTEAFF.

This clone was seen just once. This chain uses TRBV4-1 with TRBJ1-2; D gene uncertain. CDR1 is MGHRA and CDR2 is YSYEKL in the germline V gene. Trimming removed 0 bases from V and 8 bases from J, with 13 bases in between. There are 14 residues in the CDR3. For the CDR3, the DNA is TGCGCCAGCAGCCAAGAAGGCTCTGCTTGGGGCTACACCTTC. Its translation: CASSQEGSAWGYTF.

This rearrangement joins TRBV7-8 to TRBJ1-6; possible D gene TRBD1, 5 bases. In germline, CDR1 is SGHVS, CDR2 FQNEAQ. The V end was cut by 7 bases, the J end by 6 bases, with 19 bases between. The CDR3 is made up of 16 amino acids. CDR3 nucleotide sequence: TGTGCCAGCACCCTAACACCCCCAGGGTTTAATTCACCCCTCCACTTT. It encodes CASTLTPPGFNSPLHF.

This chain connects TRBV11-2 to TRBJ1-2; 10 nucleotides line up with TRBD1. Unmatched junction bases numbered 7, after V lost 5 bases and J lost 4 bases. This CDR3 has 15 residues. Germline V gives CDR1 SGHAT, CDR2 FQNNGV. The CDR3 DNA reads as TGTGCCAGCAGCCCAAATGGACAGGGGGGCTATGGCTACACCTTC. Translated: CASSPNGQGGYGYTF.

The gene calls are TRBV27 and TRBJ2-2; 10 bases are a match to TRBD2. CDR3 length: 19 amino acids. The V gene end was trimmed by 6 bases and the J gene end by 1 base; junction bases not matched to a gene: 14. CDR1 and CDR2 from the germline V gene are MNHEY and SMNVEV (reference sequence). CDR3 in amino acids: CASSRDRRLAGRNTGELFF. The CDR3, as DNA: TGTGCCAGCAGCCGGGACCGGAGACTAGCGGGCCGGAACACCGGGGAGCTGTTTTTT.

With regard to this clone: At one of its ends the junction is not consistent with the germline gene, which may arise from a read error. The chain recombines TRBV9 with TRBJ1-1, with 7 bases matching TRBD1. This CDR3 spans 18 amino acids. Per the germline V gene, CDR1 is SGDLS and CDR2 is YYNGEE. The CDR3 region has the DNA TGTACCAGCAGCGCCAACGACAGGGATCTTCTTGTGAACACTGAAGCTTTCTTT. Its protein product is CTSSANDRDLLVNTEAFF. Drawing the rest from reference TRBV9 and TRBJ1-1, the complete variable domain is DSGVTQTPKHLITATGQRVTLRCSPRSGDLSVYWYQQSLDQGLQFLIQYYNGEERAKGNILERFSAQQFPDLHSELNLSSLELGDSALYFCTSSANDRDLLVNTEAFFGQGTRLTVV.

The J gene is TRBJ2-3, the V gene TRBV9, with a weak D call TRBD2 (5 bases). CDR3 size: 15 residues. Germline CDR1 is SGDLS and CDR2 is YYNGEE. V was shortened by 1 base and J by 0 bases, with 9 bases between the two germline ends. This CDR3 is CASSVRSGSTDTQYF. The CDR3 DNA reads as TGTGCCAGCAGCGTACGAAGCGGAAGCACAGATACGCAGTATTTT. The entire variable domain, with the rest obtained from reference TRBV9 and TRBJ2-3, is as follows: DSGVTQTPKHLITATGQRVTLRCSPRSGDLSVYWYQQSLDQGLQFLIQYYNGEERAKGNILERFSAQQFPDLHSELNLSSLELGDSALYFCASSVRSGSTDTQYFGPGTRLTVL.

The chain carries TRBV19 and TRBJ1-5; 7 nucleotides line up with TRBD1. The V segment lost 3 bases and the J segment 1 base; nucleotides outside the gene matches: 9. The CDR3 covers 17 residues. The germline gives CDR1 LNHDA, CDR2 SQIVND (reference sequence). The CDR3 DNA follows: TGTGCCAGTAGTATGGGACTCACAGGGGTCAGCAATCAGCCCCAGCATTTT. This encodes CASSMGLTGVSNQPQHF.

The chain carries TRBV25-1 and TRBJ2-1, with 9 positions matching TRBD1. V was pared by 5 bases and J by 1 base, with 3 bases of the junction left unmatched. This CDR3 contains 15 residues. Germline V lookup: CDR1 MGHDK, CDR2 SYGVNS. CDR3 amino acids: CASSKGTGSYNEQFF. The CDR3 DNA reads as TGTGCCAGCAGTAAAGGGACAGGGTCCTACAATGAGCAGTTCTTC.

The table lists this clone with a few counts. This chain connects TRBV19 to TRBJ1-5; TRBD1 matches 8 bases. V shed 5 bases and J 7 bases; nucleotides not matched to a gene: 7. CDR1 and CDR2 (germline): LNHDA, SQIVND (reference sequence). This CDR3 region has 14 residues. The chain's CDR3 is CASSRQGIQQPQHF. CDR3 nucleotide sequence: TGTGCCAGTAGTCGACAGGGGATCCAACAGCCCCAGCATTTT.

The rearrangement uses TRBV7-9 and TRBJ2-1, with 7 bases lining up with TRBD2. Germline trimming cut 4 bases from V and 6 bases from J; bases unmatched to any gene: 9. Germline V gives CDR1 SEHNR, CDR2 FQNEAQ (reference sequence). The CDR3 extends over 15 amino acids. The CDR3 nucleotides are TGTGCCAGCAGCTCTGGGGAGGGGAGGTCCAATGAGCAGTTCTTC. This gives the protein CASSSGEGRSNEQFF.

In DNA form, the CDR3 reads TGTGCCAGCTCCCCAGAACGGGGTGGGAATGGCTACACCTTC. Translated, it gives CASSPERGGNGYTF. V and J are TRBV18 and TRBJ1-2; D remains unclear. Trimming stripped 6 bases from V and 6 bases from J, with 17 bases between. The CDR3 runs to 14 residues. CDR1 is KGHSH and CDR2 is LQKENI in the germline V gene.

The chain has TRBV19 and TRBJ2-5; D may be TRBD1 or TRBD2 (6 bases each). The CDR3 is made up of 17 amino acids. V lost 1 base to trimming and J lost 2 bases, with 17 bases between them. CDR1 is LNHDA, CDR2 SQIVND, per germline (reference sequence). The CDR3 loop reads CASSIAGRGPKQETQYF. Written as DNA, the CDR3 is TGTGCCAGTAGTATAGCGGGACGGGGGCCAAAACAAGAGACCCAGTACTTC.

J is TRBJ2-3 and V is TRBV19, with D hard to call. The CDR3 length is 11 residues. V was clipped by 8 bases and J by 9 bases, with 12 bases between them. The V gene's germline CDR1 is LNHDA and CDR2 SQIVND (reference sequence). The CDR3 reads CASSSGQTQYF. CDR3 sequence (DNA): TGTGCCAGTTCCAGTGGGCAGACGCAGTATTTT.

The chain recombines TRBV19 with TRBJ2-3, with D possibly being TRBD2 (5 bases). Trimming took off 4 bases at V and 7 bases at J, with 21 bases between the two ends. The CDR3 loop spans 16 amino acids. Germline V gives CDR1 LNHDA, CDR2 SQIVND (reference sequence). The CDR3: CASSKLSGISQNTQYF. The CDR3 bases are TGTGCCAGTAGTAAGCTCTCGGGGATATCACAGAATACGCAGTATTTT.

The chain employs TRBV11-3 and TRBJ2-5; D is unclear. Deletions cut 3 bases from V and 9 bases from J, with 23 bases between. Germline CDR1 reads SGHNT; CDR2 reads YENEEA. This CDR3 comprises 16 residues. The CDR3 region is CASSFNPGPSHGAQYF. The CDR3 DNA reads TGTGCCAGCAGCTTCAACCCCGGACCGAGCCATGGGGCCCAGTACTTC.

The gene calls are TRBV6-6 and TRBJ1-1; D unresolved. This CDR3 is built from 16 residues. Trimming removed 4 bases from V and 3 bases from J, with 18 bases in between. Germline-derived CDR1 and CDR2 are MNHNY and SVGAGI (reference sequence). The CDR3 loop is CASSSQGVPGDTEAFF. The CDR3 DNA sequence: TGTGCCAGCAGTTCTCAAGGTGTTCCTGGGGACACTGAAGCTTTCTTT.

This sequence joins TRBV5-6 and TRBJ1-6, with D perhaps TRBD1 (5 bases). V gave up 4 bases and J gave up 7 bases, with 18 bases separating them. Germline assignment: CDR1 SGHDT and CDR2 YYEEEE. The CDR3 consists of 16 residues. The CDR3 is CASSTIRTGGNSPLHF. The CDR3 region has the DNA TGTGCCAGCAGCACCATTCGGACGGGGGGGAATTCACCCCTCCACTTT.